Below, 8 T cell receptor beta chains from the same sample are listed, as sequenced in a study of human T cells and chemical hapten exposure. TCRdb re-derived calls from the RACE reads in MiXCR, one entry per CDR3 protein. The sample lists 300,000 to 450,000 distinct CDR3 sequences, approximately 5% occurring once. Noted time point: pre-sensitization, week 0. Sample treatment: therapeutic diphenylcyclopropenone sensitization with weekly scalp DPC. The sequencing used whole blood, collected in connection with sensitization to the hapten diphenylcyclopropenone (DPC). The receptors here all came from a woman aged 18 to 35 with alopecia areata. Some clones in this sample may be carry-over from other donors' samples.

The rearrangement links TRBV12-3 or TRBV12-4 to TRBJ1-5; the D is unclear. V lost 1 base and J lost 4, with 5 bases in between. The CDR3 spans 13 residues. The CDR3 region has the DNA TGTGCCAGCAGTTTAGGTTGGAATCAGCCCCAGCATTTT. Protein product: CASSLGWNQPQHF.

This clonotype was found many times. The V and J genes are TRBV7-8 and TRBJ1-1; D unresolved. The CDR3 runs 15 residues. V lost 1 base and J lost 0, with 9 bases in between. Germline CDR1 is SGHVS and CDR2 is FQNEAQ. CDR3: CASSLGSVMNTEAFF. For the CDR3, the DNA is TGTGCCAGCAGCTTAGGTTCCGTGATGAACACTGAAGCTTTCTTT.

This clonotype was recorded many times. V and J are TRBV7-2 and TRBJ1-1; no clear D. The CDR3 extends over 14 amino acids. V was shortened by 1 base and J by 5 bases, with 11 bases between the two germline ends. The germline gives CDR1 SGHTA, CDR2 FQGNSA. The CDR3 DNA follows: TGTGCCAGCAGCTTAGGTGACCTTTTTACTGAAGCTTTCTTT. Amino acid sequence: CASSLGDLFTEAFF. The entire variable domain, with the rest obtained from reference TRBV7-2 and TRBJ1-1, is as follows: GAGVSQSPSNKVTEKGKDVELRCDPISGHTALYWYRQSLGQGLEFLIYFQGNSAPDKSGLPSDRFSAERTGGSVSTLTIQRTQQEDSAVYLCASSLGDLFTEAFFGQGTRLTVV.

This clonotype has just a few counts. This sequence joins TRBV20-1 and TRBJ1-5, with D perhaps matching TRBD1 (6 bases). Between the trimmed V and J ends, which lost 7 bases and 7 bases, there was a span of 14 bases. In germline, CDR1 is DFQATT, CDR2 SNEGSKA (reference sequence). The CDR3 extends over 12 amino acids. The CDR3 reads CSGAQGSQPQHF. The CDR3 nucleotides read TGCAGTGGCGCACAGGGTAGCCAGCCCCAGCATTTT.

This sequence joins TRBV5-4 and TRBJ2-5, with 8 bases that match TRBD2. The CDR3 is 15 residues long. Unmatched junction bases numbered 8, after V lost 4 bases and J lost 3 bases. Germline CDR1 SGHNT, CDR2 YYREEE (reference sequence). CDR3 residues: CASSSRKAGEETQYF. Written as DNA, the CDR3 is TGTGCCAGCAGCAGCCGGAAAGCGGGGGAAGAGACCCAGTACTTC.

This clonotype was seen many times. The genes are TRBV6-2 or TRBV6-3 and TRBJ1-2; weak D call: TRBD1 (5 bases). In germline, CDR1 is MNHEY, CDR2 SVGEGT. V shed 5 bases and J shed 2 bases, with 9 bases lying between them. The CDR3 is 13 amino acids. The CDR3 sequence is CASSQGMNYGYTF. The CDR3 DNA is TGTGCCAGCAGTCAGGGAATGAACTATGGCTACACCTTC.

The table lists this clonotype with many counts. This chain uses TRBV28 with TRBJ1-5; tentative D call: TRBD1 (5 bases). Germline V gene sequence: CDR1 MDHEN, CDR2 SYDVKM. The CDR3 has 14 amino acids. Trimming took 6 bases from V and 3 from J, leaving 12 bases between them. The CDR3 here is CASSPGGFNQPQHF. The CDR3 DNA is TGTGCCAGCAGCCCCGGGGGTTTCAATCAGCCCCAGCATTTT.

There are a few counts of this clonotype. The genes are TRBV29-1 and TRBJ2-5; weak D call: TRBD1 (6 bases). This CDR3 is built from 12 residues. Trimming stripped 4 bases from V and 5 bases from J, with 11 bases between. Looked up from germline, CDR1 is SQVTM and CDR2 is ANQGSEA. The CDR3 sequence is CSVAGGYETQYF. CDR3 sequence (DNA): TGCAGCGTTGCTGGGGGCTATGAGACCCAGTACTTC.